Listed here is a single T cell receptor beta chain. What it binds is unknown. The sample originates from a study of radiation and T cells in renal cell carcinoma. Study information: Nephrectomy followed 15 Gy stereotactic body radiation by 4 weeks.

Indicated time point: baseline pretreatment blood. Treatment specified: 15 Gy SBRT to primary tumor, nephrectomy 4 weeks later. This renal cell carcinoma was of the clear cell type. General study points: Without pretreatment biopsies, baseline tumor clonotype presence was undetermined.

The CDR3 sequence is 16 residues long. The V and J ends lost 3 bases and 4 bases respectively, with 16 bases between them. Looked up from germline, CDR1 is SGDLS and CDR2 is YYNGEE. Generated by immunoSEQ multiplex PCR, the TCRdb table keeps only in-frame clones and is missing some. Of more than 140,000 clones in the sample, approximately 87% are singletons; the top ten hold approximately 24%. V gene TRBV9 combines with J gene TRBJ2-2; tentative D call: TRBD1 (7 bases). This specimen consisted of blood, obtained from a patient whose treatment included radiotherapy and nephrectomy. This TCR was sampled from a woman aged 50 to 65 with renal cell carcinoma. The CDR3 coding sequence is TGTGCCAGCAGCGCAGGGGGGCGCATTGTCACCGGGGAGCTGTTTTTT. This translates into CASSAGGRIVTGELFF.